This T cell receptor (beta chain) was recorded in a study of identical twins. The study, taken as a whole, reports: Insertion counts were lower in abundant cord blood beta clonotypes, a trend that memory repertoires did not show. Modeled out-of-frame TCR alpha sharing in monozygotic twins fell below observed levels.

There are 11 residues in the CDR3. Trimming stripped 2 bases from V and 5 bases from J, with 6 bases between. The germline V gene encodes CDR1 DFQATT and CDR2 SNEGSKA (reference sequence). In the case of this clonotype: Its target is not known.

After template switching added a universal primer site, the resulting cDNA carried unique molecular identifiers. One entry per CDR3 protein, called by TCRdb with MiXCR from the 5' RACE reads. Counted here are about 530,000 distinct CDR3 sequences, roughly 15% occurring once; the ten biggest clones make up more than 0.4%. The same specimen was also included in a second study, on yellow fever vaccine responses in identical twins. That source notes: On the reported evidence, twins' vaccine T cell responses seemed partly convergent and partly personalized.

This receptor was obtained from a woman between 18 and 30 years old in good health. The source material was CD4+ T cells sorted from blood. The chain recombines TRBV20-1 with TRBJ2-5; D not resolved. The CDR3 region has the DNA TGCAGTGCTAGAATCGGCGAGACCCAGTACTTC. Its translation: CSARIGETQYF.